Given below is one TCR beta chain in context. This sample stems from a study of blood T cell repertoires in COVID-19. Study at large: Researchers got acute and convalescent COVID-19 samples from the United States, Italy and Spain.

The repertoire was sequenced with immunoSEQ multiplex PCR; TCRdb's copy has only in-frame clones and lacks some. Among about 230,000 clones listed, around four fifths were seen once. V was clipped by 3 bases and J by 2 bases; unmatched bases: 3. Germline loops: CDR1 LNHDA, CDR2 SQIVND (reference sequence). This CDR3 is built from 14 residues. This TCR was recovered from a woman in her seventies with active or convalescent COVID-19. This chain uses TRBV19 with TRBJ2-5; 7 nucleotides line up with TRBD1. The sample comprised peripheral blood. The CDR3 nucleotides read TGTGCCAGTAGTATTTACAGGGGTCAAGAGACCCAGTACTTC. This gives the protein CASSIYRGQETQYF.